These T cell receptor beta chains were read from a single sample in a study of vaccination and CD4 T cells after COVID-19. The antigens for these receptors are not known. MiXCR, run by TCRdb on the PCR reads, gives a single entry per CDR3 protein. Among approximately 8,300 distinct CDR3 sequences, roughly 58% were seen once, and the ten largest hold approximately 15%. The material sequenced was cultured CD4+ T cells from blood, taken after SARS-CoV-2 vaccination. Receptors were obtained from a human donor with COVID-19. CDR3s include the opening cysteine and the closing phenylalanine or tryptophan. The D gene is left open where the match is weak. The listing skips clone size in some rows; elsewhere it reads once, few, many or a size class.

V	size	length	J	D	CDR3	DNA
TRBV27	.	14	TRBJ1-6	.	CASSYRQSNSPLHF	TGTGCCAGCAGTTATAGACAGAGTAATTCACCCCTCCACTTT
TRBV7-8	.	14	TRBJ2-7	.	CASSLKPQGSEQYF	TGTGCCAGCAGCTTAAAGCCCCAGGGTAGTGAGCAGTACTTC
TRBV7-9	.	13	TRBJ2-7	.	CATNRDAHHEQYF	TGTGCCACCAACCGGGACGCTCATCACGAGCAGTACTTC
TRBV7-2	once	13	TRBJ2-3	TRBD1	CASSYRQGDTQYF	TGTGCCAGCAGCTATCGACAGGGAGATACGCAGTATTTT
TRBV7-8	few	14	TRBJ1-1	TRBD1	CASRPDRSNTEAFF	TGTGCCAGCAGACCGGACAGGTCGAACACTGAAGCTTTCTTT
TRBV12-3/TRBV12-4	.	12	TRBJ2-1	.	CASSLTHNEQFF	TGTGCCAGCAGTTTAACCCACAATGAGCAGTTCTTC
TRBV7-7	.	13	TRBJ2-1	.	CVSSRDFYNEQFF	TGTGTTAGCAGCCGGGACTTCTACAATGAGCAGTTCTTC
TRBV6-1	few	12	TRBJ1-2	.	CASSKDNYGYTF	TGTGCCAGCAGTAAGGACAACTATGGCTACACCTTC
TRBV6-1	few	14	TRBJ1-1	TRBD1	CASRRTGMNTEAFF	TGTGCCAGCAGGAGGACAGGGATGAACACTGAAGCTTTCTTT
TRBV5-4	once	14	TRBJ2-5	.	CASSSTGLQETQYF	TGTGCCAGCAGCTCGACAGGATTGCAAGAGACCCAGTACTTC
TRBV20-1	.	13	TRBJ1-1	.	CSAPLESNTEAFF	TGCAGTGCCCCCCTAGAGTCAAACACTGAAGCTTTCTTT
TRBV19	.	14	TRBJ1-5	.	CASGSDGSNQPQHF	TGTGCCAGTGGATCGGACGGTAGCAATCAGCCCCAGCATTTT
TRBV7-3	.	17	TRBJ2-3	.	CASSSPRLTGGTDTQYF	TGTGCCAGCAGCTCCCCCCGACTAACGGGCGGCACAGATACGCAGTATTTT
TRBV2	few	15	TRBJ2-3	.	CASRDKGGSTDTQYF	TGTGCCAGCAGAGATAAGGGGGGGAGCACAGATACGCAGTATTTT
TRBV10-3	.	15	TRBJ2-1	TRBD2	CAIREASGGANEQFF	TGTGCCATCAGGGAAGCTAGCGGGGGGGCCAATGAGCAGTTCTTC
TRBV2	.	13	TRBJ2-7	.	CASSESAPTEQYF	TGTGCCAGCAGTGAATCAGCACCTACCGAGCAGTACTTC